Reported below is one T cell receptor beta chain. Method: immunoSEQ multiplex PCR; TCRdb's copy keeps in-frame clones and lacks some. The sample lists roughly 430,000 clones, 70% to 90% seen once, with 1.4% in the top ten. The CDR3 extends over 14 amino acids. The trim removed 6 bases at V and 7 bases at J, leaving 6 bases unmatched. The V gene's germline CDR1 is MNHNY and CDR2 SVGAGI (reference sequence). The data stem from a study of blood T cell repertoires in COVID-19. The TCR originated in a woman aged 18-29 years who had been exposed to COVID-19. The V and J genes are TRBV6-6 and TRBJ1-6, with 7 bases matching TRBD1. The sequenced sample was PBMCs or T cells enriched from blood (not recorded which). As DNA, the CDR3 is TGTGCCAGCAGGCACAGACAGGGAAATTCACCCCTCCACTTT. Amino acid sequence: CASRHRQGNSPLHF.